This T cell receptor (beta chain) came from a study of T-cell memory formation after mild COVID-19. Study at large: For the most part, TCR clusters were specific to one donor. Study outcomes and limitations: Nothing confirmed that second-wave clones peaking on day 37 were specific for SARS-CoV-2.

CDR3 length: 15 amino acids. The J segment lost 6 bases and the V segment lost 7 bases, leaving 4 bases of the junction unmatched. CDR1 and CDR2 (germline): PRHDT, FYEKMQ (reference sequence). Researchers used 5'RACE with constant-segment primers to make TCR alpha and TCR beta cDNA libraries that carry sample barcodes and UMIs. Each CDR3 protein is one row after TCRdb ran MiXCR on the 5' RACE reads. The sample records 400,000 to 500,000 distinct CDR3 sequences, 20% being singletons. Remarks on this clonotype: Its antigen is currently unknown.

This receptor was taken from an adult woman who had mild COVID-19 (a few samples of this study predate the infection). Cell type and time point are not known. The sequenced sample was PBMCs or a T cell subset sorted from them (not recorded which). The rearrangement uses TRBV13 and TRBJ2-2; TRBD2 aligns across 14 bases. CDR3 coding DNA: TGTGCCAGCAACTGGGGACTAGCGGGAGCCGGGGAGCTGTTTTTT. This encodes CASNWGLAGAGELFF.